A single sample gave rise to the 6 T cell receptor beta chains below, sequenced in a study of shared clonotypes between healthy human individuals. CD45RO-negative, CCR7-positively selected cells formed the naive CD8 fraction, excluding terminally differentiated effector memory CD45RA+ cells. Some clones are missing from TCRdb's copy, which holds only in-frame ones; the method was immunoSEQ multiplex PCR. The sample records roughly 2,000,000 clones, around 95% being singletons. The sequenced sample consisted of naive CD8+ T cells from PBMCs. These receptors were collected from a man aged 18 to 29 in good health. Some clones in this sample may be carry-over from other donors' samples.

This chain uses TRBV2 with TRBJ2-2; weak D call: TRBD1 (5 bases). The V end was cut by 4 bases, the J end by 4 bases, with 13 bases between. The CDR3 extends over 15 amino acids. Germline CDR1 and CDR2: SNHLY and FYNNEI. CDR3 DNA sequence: TGTGCCAGCAGTGCAGGGATGTCGGGCACCGGGGAGCTGTTTTTT. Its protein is CASSAGMSGTGELFF.

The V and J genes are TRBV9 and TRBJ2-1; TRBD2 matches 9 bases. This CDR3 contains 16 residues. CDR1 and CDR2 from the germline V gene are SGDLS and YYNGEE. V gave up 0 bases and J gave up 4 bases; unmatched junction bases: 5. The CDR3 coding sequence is TGTGCCAGCAGCGTAGATCCTAGCGGGAAGTACAATGAGCAGTTCTTC. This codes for CASSVDPSGKYNEQFF.

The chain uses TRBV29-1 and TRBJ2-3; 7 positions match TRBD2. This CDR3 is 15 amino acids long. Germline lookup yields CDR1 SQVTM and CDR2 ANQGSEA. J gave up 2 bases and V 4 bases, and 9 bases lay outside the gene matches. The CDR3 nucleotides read TGCAGCGTTGCCAGCGGGACTCTAATCACAGATACGCAGTATTTT. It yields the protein CSVASGTLITDTQYF.

For the CDR3, the DNA is TGTGCCAGCAGCTTGGCCGACAGGGGTAGCCACTACGAGCAGTACTTC. The encoded protein is CASSLADRGSHYEQYF. The V call is TRBV5-6, the J call TRBJ2-7, with 8 bases matching TRBD1. Trimming removed 0 bases from V and 3 bases from J; junction bases left unmatched: 8. From germline, CDR1 is SGHDT and CDR2 YYEEEE. The CDR3 contains 16 residues.

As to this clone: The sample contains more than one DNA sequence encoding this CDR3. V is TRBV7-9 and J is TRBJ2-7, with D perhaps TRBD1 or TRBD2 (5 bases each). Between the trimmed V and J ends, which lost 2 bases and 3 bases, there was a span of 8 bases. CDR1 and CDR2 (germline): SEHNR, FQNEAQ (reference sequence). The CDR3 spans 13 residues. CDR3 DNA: TGTGCCAGCAGCTTACGTGGGGGCTACGAGCAGTACTTC. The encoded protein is CASSLRGGYEQYF.

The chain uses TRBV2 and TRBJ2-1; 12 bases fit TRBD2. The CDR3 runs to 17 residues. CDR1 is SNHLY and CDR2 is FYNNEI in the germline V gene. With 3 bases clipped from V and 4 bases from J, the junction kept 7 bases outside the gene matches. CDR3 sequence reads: CASSDWASGREYNEQFF. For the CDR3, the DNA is TGTGCCAGCAGTGACTGGGCTAGCGGGAGGGAATACAATGAGCAGTTCTTC.